This T cell receptor beta chain was recorded in a study of blood T cell repertoires in COVID-19. Overall study: COVID-19 samples, acute and convalescent, were from the United States, Italy and Spain.

The CDR3 has 12 residues. Germline assignment: CDR1 MNHEY and CDR2 SVGAGI. Trimming cost V 6 bases and J 5 bases, with 7 bases left between them. The repertoire was sequenced with immunoSEQ multiplex PCR; TCRdb's copy has only in-frame clones and lacks some. The table includes 110,000 or so clones, roughly 80% detected once. This chain joins TRBV6-5 and TRBJ1-4, with unresolved D. The source of this sequence is a man in his fifties or sixties with acute or convalescent COVID-19. Material for sequencing was peripheral blood. CDR3 bases: TGTGCCAGCAGGAGGCTAAATGAAAAACTGTTTTTT. Amino acids: CASRRLNEKLFF.